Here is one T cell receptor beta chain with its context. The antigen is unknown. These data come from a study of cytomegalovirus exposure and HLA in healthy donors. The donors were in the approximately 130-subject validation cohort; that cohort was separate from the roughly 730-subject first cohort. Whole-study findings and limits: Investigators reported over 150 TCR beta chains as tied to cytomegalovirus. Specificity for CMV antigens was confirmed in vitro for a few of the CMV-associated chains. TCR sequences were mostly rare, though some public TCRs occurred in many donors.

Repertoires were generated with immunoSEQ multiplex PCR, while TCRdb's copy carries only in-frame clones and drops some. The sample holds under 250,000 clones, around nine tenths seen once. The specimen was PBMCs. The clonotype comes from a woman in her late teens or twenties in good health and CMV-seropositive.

The CDR3 loop is CAISEYRGVTYNEQFF. For the CDR3, the DNA is TGTGCCATCAGTGAGTATCGGGGAGTTACCTACAATGAGCAGTTCTTC. This chain connects TRBV10-3 to TRBJ2-1, with D maybe TRBD2 (5 bases). CDR3 size: 16 residues. Trimming pared 1 base from V and 2 bases from J, leaving 12 bases between. Germline V gives CDR1 ENHRY, CDR2 SYGVKD.